Following are 20 T cell receptor beta chains from one sample sequenced in a study of cytomegalovirus exposure and HLA in healthy donors. Use of 60 Vbeta and 13 Jbeta primers characterized the PCR. Assay: immunoSEQ multiplex PCR; the TCRdb copy retains only in-frame clones and omits some. The table includes about 160,000 clones, 65% to 85% detected once. Sequencing was performed on PBMCs. Receptor source: a woman in her thirties in good health and CMV-seropositive.

This rearrangement joins TRBV28 to TRBJ1-5; perhaps TRBD1 as D (5 bases). The CDR3 length is 16 residues. The germline V and J ends were trimmed by 5 bases and 2 bases, with 16 bases remaining between them. Germline CDR1 MDHEN, CDR2 SYDVKM. The CDR3: CASSISPGFRNQPQHF. The CDR3 bases are TGTGCCAGCAGTATATCCCCAGGGTTTCGCAATCAGCCCCAGCATTTT. The variable domain in full, with the rest retrieved from reference TRBV28 and TRBJ1-5, is DVKVTQSSRYLVKRTGEKVFLECVQDMDHENMFWYRQDPGLGLRLIYFSYDVKMKEKGDIPEGYSVSREKKERFSLILESASTNQTSMYLCASSISPGFRNQPQHFGDGTRLSIL.

The V call is TRBV7-3, the J call TRBJ2-7, with no clear D. The CDR3 has 13 residues. Germline assignment: CDR1 SGHTA and CDR2 FQGTGA. V gave up 3 bases and J gave up 0 bases, with 6 bases separating them. CDR3 in amino acids: CASSFFSSYEQYF. CDR3 DNA: TGTGCCAGCAGCTTCTTTAGCTCCTACGAGCAGTACTTC.

This chain connects TRBV9 to TRBJ1-4; 8 positions agree with TRBD1. From germline, CDR1 is SGDLS and CDR2 YYNGEE. CDR3 length: 15 residues. After removal of 4 bases from V and 3 bases from J, the junction contained 5 bases not matched to a gene. In DNA, the CDR3 is TGTGCCAGCAGCCCAGGACAGGGATCTAATGAAAAACTGTTTTTT. Translating gives CASSPGQGSNEKLFF.

The chain links TRBV13 to TRBJ1-1, with TRBD1 as a possible D gene (5 bases). Trimming pared 5 bases from V and 0 bases from J, leaving 16 bases between. The CDR3 consists of 16 residues. Germline V lookup: CDR1 PRHDT, CDR2 FYEKMQ (reference sequence). The DNA for the CDR3 is TGTGCCAGCAGCGGGGGGGTGGTACTCCTGAACACTGAAGCTTTCTTT. This codes for CASSGGVVLLNTEAFF. The full variable domain, completed using reference TRBV13 and TRBJ1-1, is AAGVIQSPRHLIKEKRETATLKCYPIPRHDTVYWYQQGPGQDPQFLISFYEKMQSDKGSIPDRFSAQQFSDYHSELNMSSLELGDSALYFCASSGGVVLLNTEAFFGQGTRLTVV.

The gene calls are TRBV5-4 and TRBJ1-2; D is possibly TRBD1 (5 bases). The CDR3 loop spans 15 amino acids. Germline CDR1 reads SGHNT; CDR2 reads YYREEE (reference sequence). V lost 4 bases and J lost 7, with 20 bases in between. This CDR3 is CASSAPDTPAGGYTF. Written as DNA, the CDR3 is TGTGCCAGCAGCGCCCCGGACACCCCAGCAGGTGGCTACACCTTC.

The chain combines TRBV6-1 with TRBJ1-2, with a weak D call TRBD1 (5 bases). Trimming removed 4 bases at V and 7 bases at J, with 16 bases between. The CDR3 has 14 residues. Germline CDR1 is MNHNS and CDR2 is SASEGT. In nucleotides, the CDR3 is TGTGCCAGCAGTGCCCGGGACCGGGGGGGTGGCTACACCTTC. Translation: CASSARDRGGGYTF.

This chain links TRBV28 with TRBJ1-2; tentatively, D is TRBD1 (6 bases). The V end was cut by 5 bases, the J end by 2 bases, with 9 bases between. The CDR3 covers 13 residues. Germline CDR1 MDHEN, CDR2 SYDVKM. The CDR3 sequence is CASSADRNYGYTF. The CDR3 DNA reads as TGTGCCAGCAGTGCCGACAGGAACTATGGCTACACCTTC.

This clone was seen more than once but under ten times. This chain connects TRBV9 to TRBJ2-1; TRBD2 aligns across 11 bases. CDR1 is SGDLS and CDR2 is YYNGEE in the germline V gene. The CDR3 has 17 amino acids. With V trimmed by 1 base and J by 4 bases, 7 bases remained unmatched. The CDR3 DNA is TGTGCCAGCAGCGTAACCCGAACTAGCGGGAGATACAATGAGCAGTTCTTC. Translation: CASSVTRTSGRYNEQFF. The full variable domain, completed using reference TRBV9 and TRBJ2-1, is DSGVTQTPKHLITATGQRVTLRCSPRSGDLSVYWYQQSLDQGLQFLIQYYNGEERAKGNILERFSAQQFPDLHSELNLSSLELGDSALYFCASSVTRTSGRYNEQFFGPGTRLTVL.

The chain is built from TRBV7-9 and TRBJ2-7; weak D call: TRBD2 (5 bases). The germline V gene encodes CDR1 SEHNR and CDR2 FQNEAQ (reference sequence). The CDR3 has 16 amino acids. V was trimmed by 2 bases and J by 0 bases, leaving 14 bases between them. CDR3 sequence reads: CASSLIFTGSSYEQYF. Here the CDR3 DNA reads TGTGCCAGCAGCTTAATTTTTACGGGGAGCTCCTACGAGCAGTACTTC. The full variable domain, completed using reference TRBV7-9 and TRBJ2-7, is DTGVSQNPRHKITKRGQNVTFRCDPISEHNRLYWYRQTLGQGPEFLTYFQNEAQLEKSRLLSDRFSAERPKGSFSTLEIQRTEQGDSAMYLCASSLIFTGSSYEQYFGPGTRLTVT.

A single count supports this clone. V is TRBV15 and J is TRBJ2-1; 10 bases map to TRBD1. Germline lookup yields CDR1 LNHNV and CDR2 YYDKDF (reference sequence). V dropped 3 bases and J dropped 8; count of bases not matched to a gene: 7. This CDR3 spans 15 amino acids. The CDR3 loop is CATSSNRDRGDEQFF. DNA of the CDR3: TGTGCCACCAGCAGCAACCGGGACAGGGGAGATGAGCAGTTCTTC.

The chain is built from TRBV28 and TRBJ1-2; unclear D gene. The germline CDR1 and CDR2 sequences are MDHEN and SYDVKM. Trimming cost V 1 base and J 2 bases, with 11 bases left between them. This CDR3 has 15 amino acids. The CDR3, as DNA: TGTGCCAGCAGTTTATCAGCAGACTTCAACTATGGCTACACCTTC. This sequence encodes CASSLSADFNYGYTF.

The V and J genes are TRBV6-1 and TRBJ1-2; the D is unclear. CDR1 and CDR2 (germline): MNHNS, SASEGT. The CDR3 spans 13 residues. Trimming shortened V by 7 bases and J by 1 base, and 10 bases separated the two germline ends. The CDR3 coding sequence is TGTGCCAGCACCCTGACTGTTAACTATGGCTACACCTTC. Translating it yields CASTLTVNYGYTF.

In its sample, this clone was seen once. The chain joins TRBV5-6 to TRBJ2-7; the D is unclear. The CDR3 consists of 13 residues. V lost 0 bases and J 2 bases, leaving 6 bases between the germline ends. Germline V CDR1 and CDR2: SGHDT, YYEEEE. This chain's CDR3 is CASSLDNTYEQYF. CDR3 nucleotide sequence: TGTGCCAGCAGCTTGGACAACACCTACGAGCAGTACTTC.

The chain combines TRBV7-3 with TRBJ1-1; D is perhaps TRBD1 (5 bases). The CDR3 has 15 amino acids. V was clipped by 1 base and J by 7 bases, with 16 bases between them. Germline lookup yields CDR1 SGHTA and CDR2 FQGTGA. CDR3 loop: CASSLIAGSPFEAFF. The CDR3 DNA follows: TGTGCCAGCAGCTTAATAGCAGGGTCGCCCTTTGAAGCTTTCTTT. The full variable domain, completed using reference TRBV7-3 and TRBJ1-1, is GAGVSQTPSNKVTEKGKYVELRCDPISGHTALYWYRQSLGQGPEFLIYFQGTGAADDSGLPNDRFFAVRPEGSVSTLKIQRTERGDSAVYLCASSLIAGSPFEAFFGQGTRLTVV.

CDR3 nucleotides: TGTGCCAGCAGCCAGGATACGGGACAATACCAAGAGACCCAGTACTTC. It yields the protein CASSQDTGQYQETQYF. The rearrangement joins TRBV4-2 to TRBJ2-5; maybe TRBD1 (6 bases). The CDR3 contains 16 residues. The germline V and J ends were trimmed by 3 bases and 0 bases, with 14 bases remaining between them. Germline CDR1 reads LGHNA; CDR2 reads YNFKEQ.

The table lists this clone with a count of one. V and J are TRBV6-4 and TRBJ1-6; TRBD1 matches at 8 bases. Trimming at V came to 3 bases and at J to 8 bases, leaving 9 bases not matched to a gene. The CDR3 is made up of 16 amino acids. Germline V gene sequence: CDR1 MRHNA, CDR2 SNTAGT. DNA for the CDR3: TGTGCCAGCAGTGAATCGGCAGGGGGCAATTATTCACCCCTCCACTTT. Translating it yields CASSESAGGNYSPLHF.

The V call is TRBV4-2, the J call TRBJ1-1, with 7 bases fitting TRBD1. The CDR3 extends over 14 amino acids. CDR1 LGHNA and CDR2 YNFKEQ come from the germline V gene. V was clipped by 1 base and J by 1 base; unmatched bases: 0. This CDR3 is CASSQGQGNTEAFF. The CDR3 nucleotides read TGTGCCAGCAGCCAAGGACAGGGGAACACTGAAGCTTTCTTT.

The chain employs TRBV7-3 and TRBJ1-2; TRBD1 matches at 8 bases. Germline V gene data show CDR1 as SGHTA and CDR2 as FQGTGA. V dropped 2 bases and J dropped 7; count of bases not matched to a gene: 6. The CDR3 has 14 amino acids. The DNA of the CDR3 is TGTGCCAGCAGCTTATCAGGGGGCTTGGTTGGCTACACCTTC. It is translated as CASSLSGGLVGYTF.

J is TRBJ1-1 and V is TRBV7-3; 10 bases match TRBD1. J gave up 5 bases and V 6 bases, and 9 bases lay outside the gene matches. The CDR3 has 15 amino acids. Germline values: CDR1 SGHTA, CDR2 FQGTGA. This chain's CDR3 is CASRSFGTGVTEAFF. CDR3 DNA: TGTGCCAGCAGGTCGTTTGGGACAGGGGTAACTGAAGCTTTCTTT.

The V call is TRBV5-4, the J call TRBJ2-5, with TRBD2 matching over 8 bases. The CDR3 length is 15 residues. Germline CDR1 reads SGHNT; CDR2 reads YYREEE (reference sequence). V shed 4 bases, J shed 5 bases, and the junction held 10 bases outside the gene matches. The DNA of the CDR3 is TGTGCCAGCAGCCAGACCGGGACTAGTTTTGAGACCCAGTACTTC. It translates to CASSQTGTSFETQYF.